The 22 T cell receptor beta chains below all came from one sample that was sequenced in a study of identical twins. TCRdb re-called the 5' RACE reads through MiXCR, storing one row per CDR3 protein. The sample carries more than 1.5 million distinct CDR3 sequences, more than 30% recorded once. Material for sequencing was cord blood. These receptors all come from a newborn girl in good health.

The chain joins TRBV20-1 to TRBJ2-3, with 9 bases fitting TRBD2. Losses at the gene ends were 4 bases for V and 0 bases for J; bases not matched to a gene: 2. There are 14 residues in the CDR3. Germline assignment: CDR1 DFQATT and CDR2 SNEGSKA (reference sequence). CDR3 amino acids: CSAISGRSTDTQYF. CDR3 nucleotides: TGCAGTGCTATTAGCGGGAGAAGCACAGATACGCAGTATTTT.

The CDR3 DNA reads TGCGCCAGCAGCTACAGGGGAAGTGAGCAGTACTTC. Its protein product is CASSYRGSEQYF. This rearrangement joins TRBV5-1 to TRBJ2-5; 7 bases map to TRBD1. CDR1 is SGHRS and CDR2 is YFSETQ in the germline V gene. The CDR3 contains 12 residues. J lost 11 bases, V lost 3 bases, and 7 bases had no gene match. Full variable domain (outside the CDR3, taken from reference TRBV5-1 and TRBJ2-5): KAGVTQTPRYLIKTRGQQVTLSCSPISGHRSVSWYQQTPGQGLQFLFEYFSETQRNKGNFPGRFSGRQFSNSRSEMNVSTLELGDSALYLCASSYRGSEQYFGPGTRLLVL.

J is TRBJ1-2 and V is TRBV6-6; possible D gene TRBD1, 6 bases. The CDR3 is 15 residues long. The germline gives CDR1 MNHNY, CDR2 SVGAGI (reference sequence). Trimming shortened V by 8 bases and J by 4 bases, and 20 bases separated the two germline ends. The DNA of the CDR3 is TGTGCCAGCTCCATCGGGACACAAGGAGGCTATGGCTACACCTTC. Its protein product is CASSIGTQGGYGYTF.

This chain connects TRBV12-3 or TRBV12-4 to TRBJ2-2; 9 bases are shared with TRBD2. There are 14 residues in the CDR3. V trimming: 5 bases; J trimming: 6 bases; junction bases outside the gene matches: 4. In nucleotides, the CDR3 is TGTGCCAGCAGTGGTCTAGCGGGGCCCGGGGAGCTGTTTTTT. It translates to CASSGLAGPGELFF.

V usage is TRBV2 and J usage is TRBJ1-2, with D hard to call. The CDR3 covers 13 residues. The V and J ends lost 5 bases and 3 bases respectively, with 10 bases between them. Per the germline V gene, CDR1 is SNHLY and CDR2 is FYNNEI. The CDR3 loop reads CASSHDGDYGYTF. CDR3 nucleotide sequence: TGTGCCAGCAGTCACGACGGCGACTATGGCTACACCTTC.

The chain carries TRBV5-1 and TRBJ2-7; 9 nucleotides agree with TRBD2. The junction had 9 bases not matched to a gene; V was cut back by 4 bases and J by 4 bases. The germline V gene has CDR1 SGHRS and CDR2 YFSETQ. The length of the CDR3 is 15 residues. DNA for the CDR3: TGCGCCAGCAGCGTTATGGGCGGGAGGGCTTACGAGCAGTACTTC. Its protein product is CASSVMGGRAYEQYF. The full variable domain, its missing parts supplied by reference TRBV5-1 and TRBJ2-7, is KAGVTQTPRYLIKTRGQQVTLSCSPISGHRSVSWYQQTPGQGLQFLFEYFSETQRNKGNFPGRFSGRQFSNSRSEMNVSTLELGDSALYLCASSVMGGRAYEQYFGPGTRLTVT.

This chain uses TRBV20-1 with TRBJ2-7; a weak D match, TRBD2 (7 bases). The V gene's germline CDR1 is DFQATT and CDR2 SNEGSKA (reference sequence). The V and J ends lost 6 bases and 0 bases respectively, with 18 bases between them. The CDR3 has 15 residues. The CDR3 region is CSANPAGDISYEQYF. For the CDR3, the DNA is TGCAGTGCCAACCCTGCGGGGGACATCTCCTACGAGCAGTACTTC.

This clonotype was found a few times. The rearrangement uses TRBV13 and TRBJ1-1; 8 positions match TRBD1. The J segment lost 4 bases and the V segment lost 6 bases, leaving 7 bases of the junction unmatched. Per the germline V gene, CDR1 is PRHDT and CDR2 is FYEKMQ (reference sequence). This CDR3 is 14 amino acids long. The CDR3 DNA sequence: TGTGCCAGCAGTCCCACAGGGGGGTTCACTGAAGCTTTCTTT. It specifies CASSPTGGFTEAFF.

This clonotype showed up just once. The chain carries TRBV6-1 and TRBJ2-4; D gene ambiguous. TRBJ2-5 explains the end of the DNA better; the J call may be wrong. Germline V gene sequence: CDR1 MNHNS, CDR2 SASEGT. CDR3 length equals 13 residues. For the CDR3, the DNA is TGTGCCAGCAGTGTCCGAATCCAAGAGACCCAGTACTTC. Amino acids: CASSVRIQETQYF.

This chain connects TRBV20-1 to TRBJ2-1; D unclear. The CDR3 is 12 amino acids. Trimming pared 0 bases from V and 10 bases from J, leaving 10 bases between. Germline V gives CDR1 DFQATT, CDR2 SNEGSKA (reference sequence). The DNA of the CDR3 is TGCAGTGCTAGAGACAAGGGTTTCGAGCAGTTCTTC. Translating it yields CSARDKGFEQFF.

This clonotype occurred a few times. This chain connects TRBV7-2 to TRBJ2-3, with 8 bases identical to TRBD2. J gave up 2 bases and V 6 bases, and 7 bases lay outside the gene matches. The CDR3 has 15 residues. The germline gives CDR1 SGHTA, CDR2 FQGNSA. This chain's CDR3 is CASRMKRGHTDTQYF. CDR3 in DNA: TGTGCCAGCAGGATGAAGCGGGGGCACACAGATACGCAGTATTTT.

The chain carries TRBV5-5 and TRBJ2-7, with D unresolved. CDR1 and CDR2 from the germline V gene are SGHKS and YYEKEE (reference sequence). V was shortened by 4 bases and J by 3 bases, with 11 bases between the two germline ends. This CDR3 comprises 13 residues. In nucleotides, the CDR3 is TGTGCCAGCAGCACCTTGGGGAACTACGAGCAGTACTTC. It is translated as CASSTLGNYEQYF. Variable domain in full (rest from reference TRBV5-5 and TRBJ2-7): DAGVTQSPTHLIKTRGQQVTLRCSPISGHKSVSWYQQVLGQGPQFIFQYYEKEERGRGNFPDRFSARQFPNYSSELNVNALLLGDSALYLCASSTLGNYEQYFGPGTRLTVT.

This clonotype was seen repeatedly, ten times or more. The rearrangement links TRBV12-3 or TRBV12-4 to TRBJ2-4; D uncertain. V was trimmed by 6 bases and J by 0 bases, leaving 12 bases between them. The CDR3 runs 15 residues. CDR3 residues: CASSFDGLAKNIQYF. CDR3 nucleotide sequence: TGTGCCAGCAGCTTCGACGGATTAGCCAAAAACATTCAGTACTTC.

V is TRBV7-9 and J is TRBJ2-7, with TRBD1 as a possible D gene (5 bases). The CDR3 has 14 amino acids. Germline V gene lookup returns CDR1 SEHNR and CDR2 FQNEAQ (reference sequence). Trimming stripped 1 base from V and 2 bases from J, with 9 bases between. The CDR3 is CASSLVRVPYEQYF. In DNA, the CDR3 is TGTGCCAGCAGCTTAGTCAGGGTCCCCTACGAGCAGTACTTC.

The V call is TRBV3-1, the J call TRBJ1-5, with D uncertain. CDR1 and CDR2 (germline): LGHDT, YNNKEL (reference sequence). There are 13 residues in the CDR3. V was clipped by 1 base and J by 6 bases, with 7 bases between them. This CDR3 reads CASSQVVGQPQHF. CDR3 DNA: TGTGCCAGCAGCCAAGTTGTTGGTCAGCCCCAGCATTTT.

This clonotype was seen more than once but under ten times. V is TRBV10-3 and J is TRBJ2-3; 7 bases match TRBD2. V lost 10 bases and J lost 4; bases outside the gene matches: 5. The CDR3 covers 12 residues. CDR1 is ENHRY and CDR2 is SYGVKD in the germline V gene. CDR3 region: CASGSGADTQYF. CDR3 DNA: TGTGCCAGCGGGAGTGGGGCAGATACGCAGTATTTT.

This clonotype was picked up many times. The DNA of the CDR3 is TGCGCCAGCAGTGAGCCCCAACGGCAGTACTTC. Translated, it gives CASSEPQRQYF. The J gene is TRBJ2-7, the V gene TRBV10-2; D gene unclear. This CDR3 comprises 11 residues. Per the germline V gene, CDR1 is WSHSY and CDR2 is SAAADI. The V gene lost 2 bases and the J gene lost 9 bases, with 8 bases spanning the gap.

This clonotype showed up just a few times. The chain combines TRBV6-5 with TRBJ2-5; D is possibly TRBD1 or TRBD2 (6 bases each). CDR1 and CDR2 from the germline V gene are MNHEY and SVGAGI. The V end lost 0 bases, the J end lost 7 bases, and 15 bases lay between the germline ends. The CDR3 covers 15 residues. The CDR3 bases are TGTGCCAGCAGTTACTCCCTAACCAGGGGAGGGACCCAGTACTTC. Encoded protein: CASSYSLTRGGTQYF.

This clonotype was detected ten times or more. The gene calls are TRBV3-1 and TRBJ2-7, with TRBD2 matching 7 bases. CDR1 is LGHDT, CDR2 YNNKEL, per germline (reference sequence). J lost 3 bases, V lost 6 bases, and 2 bases had no gene match. CDR3 length: 12 residues. CDR3 region: CASSRDYYEQYF. The CDR3, as DNA: TGTGCCAGCAGTCGGGACTACTACGAGCAGTACTTC.

This clonotype was seen more than once but under ten times. The gene calls are TRBV4-1 and TRBJ2-7, with D hard to call. Trimming shortened V by 1 base and J by 2 bases, and 9 bases separated the two germline ends. This CDR3 has 14 amino acids. Germline lookup yields CDR1 MGHRA and CDR2 YSYEKL. CDR3 sequence: CASSQGYGTYEQYF. The CDR3 bases are TGCGCCAGCAGCCAAGGTTATGGTACCTACGAGCAGTACTTC.

Of note for this clonotype: Relative to the germline gene, one junction end is altered; a read error may explain this. The J gene is TRBJ1-1, the V gene TRBV7-9; 8 nucleotides line up with TRBD1. The CDR3 has 14 amino acids. Germline V gene data show CDR1 as SEHNR and CDR2 as FQNEAQ (reference sequence). The CDR3 protein is CAGSWGQAGTEAFF. The CDR3 nucleotides read TGTGCCGGCAGCTGGGGACAGGCAGGGACTGAAGCTTTCTTT. The full variable domain, with the rest looked up from reference TRBV7-9 and TRBJ1-1, is DTGVSQNPRHKITKRGQNVTFRCDPISEHNRLYWYRQTLGQGPEFLTYFQNEAQLEKSRLLSDRFSAERPKGSFSTLEIQRTEQGDSAMYLCAGSWGQAGTEAFFGQGTRLTVV.

The V gene is TRBV14, the J gene TRBJ2-1; D may be TRBD2 (5 bases). Matching the DNA end better, TRBJ2-7 makes the J call doubtful. Germline-derived CDR1 and CDR2 are SGHDN and FVKESK. CDR3 size: 15 residues. CDR3 bases: TGTGCCAGCAGCCAAGAACATCTAGCCTACAATGAGCAGTACTTC. It translates to CASSQEHLAYNEQYF.